This T cell receptor (beta chain) was captured by sequencing in a study of CD8+ T cells in alopecia areata. Study conclusions and caveats: Scalp and blood retained many expanded lesional clones during tofacitinib.

cDNA serving as the sequencing template came from extracted, reverse transcribed RNA. Libraries were prepared by immunoSEQ multiplex PCR; TCRdb keeps only in-frame clonotypes and omits some of them. The table shows around 200,000 clones, with under 60% occurring only once. This clone was detected only once. Its cognate antigen is unknown. Trimming took off 4 bases at V and 9 bases at J, with 9 bases between the two ends. CDR3 length: 11 amino acids. The germline V gene encodes CDR1 MGHRA and CDR2 YSYEKL. The treatment was: oral pan-JAK inhibitor, 5-10 mg twice daily. PBMCs provided sorted CD4+ and CD8+ T cells.

This material consisted of CD8+ T cells sorted from blood, taken at week 24, from a patient treated with tofacitinib. The chain joins TRBV4-1 to TRBJ2-5, with D unresolved. The sequence was obtained from a human donor with alopecia areata. The CDR3 loop is CASSRGWSQYF. The DNA of the CDR3 is TGCGCCAGCAGCCGGGGTTGGTCCCAGTACTTC.